The present T cell receptor (beta chain) was sequenced within a study of blood T cells in healthy people across ages. Trimming took off 8 bases at V and 4 bases at J, with 6 bases between the two ends. This CDR3 is built from 11 residues. CDR1 is MNHEY and CDR2 is SMNVEV in the germline V gene (reference sequence). As concerns this clonotype: Its antigen remains unknown.

The sample providers were healthy Caucasian people from Russia, aged roughly 6 to 95. There were at least 6 micrograms of total RNA extracted from every sample. Study results and caveats: Estimates drawn from one million T cells were deemed to understate diversity.

A second about 7 to 11 cycle PCR used barcoded and J-beta primers. TCRdb redid the calling of the 5' RACE reads with MiXCR, one entry per CDR3 protein. The repertoire includes roughly 800,000 distinct CDR3 sequences, more than 45% of them detected once, and over 20% sits in the top ten. The chain combines TRBV27 with TRBJ2-1; D ambiguous. Material: blood. The clonotype originates from a man aged 25 to 40 in good health. The CDR3 DNA sequence: TGTGCCAGCGGAGCGTACAATGAGCAGTTCTTC. Translating it yields CASGAYNEQFF.